A selection of T cell receptor beta chains follows, all from one sample in a study of blood T cell repertoires in COVID-19. Using immunoSEQ multiplex PCR, the repertoire was profiled, and TCRdb retains in-frame clones only, with some absent. The repertoire consists of 200,000 to 250,000 clones, with about 80% occurring once and the leading ten covering roughly 15%. Source material: PBMCs or T cells enriched from blood (not recorded which). The receptors originated from a man aged 35-49 years who had recovered from COVID-19. Each CDR3 is given with its conserved first and last residue. The D gene is left open where the match is weak. Part of the rows lack a size; the others show once, few, many or a class for expanded clones.

j_gene,v_gene,d_gene,abundance,CDR3nt,CDR3aa
TRBJ1-2,TRBV7-2,TRBD1,few,TGTGCCAGCAGCTTCTACAGGGGGGAGGATGGCTACACCTTC,CASSFYRGEDGYTF
TRBJ2-3,TRBV15,TRBD2,once,TGTGCCACCAGCGGAAAGAGGCTAGCGGGCCCCTCTAGCACAGATACGCAGTATTTT,CATSGKRLAGPSSTDTQYF
TRBJ2-3,TRBV5-4,TRBD2,.,TGTGCCAGCAGCTCGGGAGGGCGTGATACGCAGTATTTT,CASSSGGRDTQYF
TRBJ2-1,TRBV14,.,.,TGTGCCAGCAGCCAACAAAATAAGACTAGTTCCCTCAATGAGCAGTTCTTC,CASSQQNKTSSLNEQFF
TRBJ2-1,TRBV27,TRBD2,few,TGTGCCAGCAGTTTGCGACTAGCGGGGGGAGGTAGTGAGCAGTTCTTC,CASSLRLAGGGSEQFF
TRBJ1-6,TRBV16,TRBD1,.,TGTGCCAGCAGCCAATCCCCCGGGACAGGGGGCTTCGGTTCACCCCTCCACTTT,CASSQSPGTGGFGSPLHF
TRBJ2-5,TRBV5-1,TRBD2,.,TGCGCCAGCAGCTTGGAATGGCTAGCGGGGGAGACCCAGTACTTC,CASSLEWLAGETQYF
TRBJ1-5,TRBV27,.,.,TGTGCCAGCAGTTCCCCGAATCAGCCCCAGCATTTT,CASSSPNQPQHF
TRBJ2-7,TRBV2,.,.,TGTGCCAGCAGTTACCGGGACACGAGCTCCTACGAGCAGTACTTC,CASSYRDTSSYEQYF
TRBJ1-2,TRBV5-1,.,.,TGCGCCAGCAGCTTAAACCAAGTCCCGACAGGCGGCTACACCTTC,CASSLNQVPTGGYTF
TRBJ2-1,TRBV11-2,.,.,TGTGCCAGCAGCTTAATGCGGGGAAGTGAGCAGTTCTTC,CASSLMRGSEQFF
TRBJ2-1,TRBV5-1,.,.,TGCGCCAGCAGCTTATTGTCCGGGAGTAATGAGCAGTTCTTC,CASSLLSGSNEQFF
TRBJ2-7,TRBV28,.,.,TGTGCCTCAGGGGCTAACTACGAGCAGTACTTC,CASGANYEQYF
TRBJ2-3,TRBV7-2,.,.,TGTGCCAGCAGCGGAGAGACAGGCACGCAGTATTTT,CASSGETGTQYF
TRBJ1-2,TRBV2,.,.,TGTGCCAGCAGTGATCTGGGGTTGGGGCATGGCTACACCTTC,CASSDLGLGHGYTF
TRBJ1-2,TRBV7-9,.,.,TGTGCCAGCAGCTTGTTAGAATATGGCTACACCTTC,CASSLLEYGYTF
TRBJ1-1,TRBV18,.,.,TGTGCCAGCTCACCAATCCCAGGGCCCACTGAAGCTTTCTTT,CASSPIPGPTEAFF
TRBJ2-6,TRBV19,.,.,TGTGCCAGTAAGGGGGTTAACTCTGGGGCCAACGTCCTGACTTTC,CASKGVNSGANVLTF
TRBJ1-1,TRBV4-1,.,.,TGCGCCAGCAGCCAAGGCTGGGGGCCGAGCACTGAAGCTTTCTTT,CASSQGWGPSTEAFF
TRBJ1-5,TRBV5-4,TRBD1,.,TGTGCCAGCAGCTCCGGGACAGGGACCAATCAGCCCCAGCATTTT,CASSSGTGTNQPQHF
TRBJ2-5,TRBV20-1,TRBD2,.,TGCAGTGCAAGTCCTATGGTGGGGCTAGCGGGAGCACTTCAAGAGACCCAGTACTTC,CSASPMVGLAGALQETQYF
TRBJ1-2,TRBV5-1,.,.,TGCGCCAGCAGCCCAGGGATCTTGGGGCATGGCTACACCTTC,CASSPGILGHGYTF
TRBJ1-4,TRBV28,TRBD1,.,TGTGCCAGCAGTTCCCGGACAGGGGGCGCTCAGGAAAAACTGTTTTTT,CASSSRTGGAQEKLFF
TRBJ1-2,TRBV11-2,.,.,TGTGCCAGCAGCTCACTCAGCACAGGGTGGTATGGCTACACCTTC,CASSSLSTGWYGYTF
TRBJ2-3,TRBV7-3,.,few,TGTGCCAGCAGCTTCGGTGGGCGTAGCACAGATACGCAGTATTTT,CASSFGGRSTDTQYF
TRBJ2-1,TRBV7-3,.,.,TGTGCCAGCAGCCTACTTCCGGGAGCCTCCTACAATGAGCAGTTCTTC,CASSLLPGASYNEQFF
TRBJ1-1,TRBV6-5,.,.,TGTGCCAGCAGTTCCCGGGGGTTGAACACTGAAGCTTTCTTT,CASSSRGLNTEAFF
TRBJ2-7,TRBV28,.,.,TGTGCCAGCAGGAAGACAGTCTACGAGCAGTACTTC,CASRKTVYEQYF
TRBJ2-7,TRBV11-2,TRBD1,.,TGTGCCAGCAGCTCAAGACAGGGGTTCGGGTACGAGCAGTACTTC,CASSSRQGFGYEQYF
TRBJ2-7,TRBV7-2,.,.,TGTGCCAGCAGCTTAGCGGGGGGTGAGACCTACGAGCAGTACTTC,CASSLAGGETYEQYF
TRBJ1-2,TRBV7-9,TRBD1,.,TGTGCCAGCAGCCAGACAGGGCACTATGGCTACACCTTC,CASSQTGHYGYTF
TRBJ1-6,TRBV27,TRBD1,many,TGTGCCAGCACCCCGGGACAGAAGAATTCACCCCTCCACTTT,CASTPGQKNSPLHF
TRBJ1-2,TRBV5-4,.,.,TGTGCCACCCAATTCGACACAAACTATGGCTACACCTTC,CATQFDTNYGYTF
TRBJ2-3,TRBV30,TRBD1,.,TGTGCCTTTGACAGGGGCACAGATACGCAGTATTTT,CAFDRGTDTQYF
TRBJ1-3,TRBV27,.,.,TGTGCCAGCAGGGAGGGTTCTGGAAACACCATATATTTT,CASREGSGNTIYF
TRBJ1-2,TRBV27,TRBD1,.,TGTGCCAGCAGTTACTCACGGGACAGAACTAACTATGGCTACACCTTC,CASSYSRDRTNYGYTF
TRBJ2-3,TRBV5-1,TRBD1,.,TGCGCCAGCAGCTTGTGGCCGCCGGGACAGAGCACAGATACGCAGTATTTT,CASSLWPPGQSTDTQYF
TRBJ1-1,TRBV28,.,.,TGTGCCGGCACGGGGGGGAAGGGTACTGAAGCTTTCTTT,CAGTGGKGTEAFF
TRBJ2-1,TRBV6-6,TRBD2,.,TGTGCCAGCAGCCTAGCGGGAAGGCAGTTCTTC,CASSLAGRQFF
TRBJ1-1,TRBV19,.,once,TGTGCCAGTAGTCCCAGGACTAACACTGAAGCTTTCTTT,CASSPRTNTEAFF
TRBJ1-2,TRBV11-2,.,.,TGTGCCAGCGCCGAGACACCACACTATGGCTACACCTTC,CASAETPHYGYTF
TRBJ1-2,TRBV11-2,.,once,TGTGCCAGCAGCTTAGTGGAGAACTATGGCTACACCTTC,CASSLVENYGYTF
TRBJ1-3,TRBV9,.,few,TGTGCCAGCAGCCCCCATAGTAACTCTGGAAACACCATATATTTT,CASSPHSNSGNTIYF
TRBJ1-6,TRBV6-4,TRBD1,few,TGTGCCAGCAGTGACTCGACAGGGGTGAATTCACCCCTCCACTTT,CASSDSTGVNSPLHF
TRBJ2-1,TRBV9,TRBD2,.,TGTGCCAGCAGCGGCACTAGCGGGGGGGTTTTTGGTGAGCAGTTCTTC,CASSGTSGGVFGEQFF
TRBJ2-7,TRBV5-1,.,.,TGCGCCAGCAGCTTGATAGGCGGGGAGTCCTACGAGCAGTACTTC,CASSLIGGESYEQYF
TRBJ2-4,TRBV30,TRBD2,.,TGTGCCTGGAGTTCTAGCGGGACACAAAACATTCAGTACTTC,CAWSSSGTQNIQYF
TRBJ2-1,TRBV7-3,TRBD2,.,TGTGCCAGCAGTCTAGGCGGGGGGCTTTACAATGAGCAGTTCTTC,CASSLGGGLYNEQFF
TRBJ2-5,TRBV9,.,.,TGTGCCAGCAGCGTAGAAGGGAGGATCCAAGAGACCCAGTACTTC,CASSVEGRIQETQYF
TRBJ2-2,TRBV27,TRBD1,.,TGTGCCAGCACCCGGGACAGGACCAACACCGGGGAGCTGTTTTTT,CASTRDRTNTGELFF
TRBJ2-7,TRBV6-6,TRBD1,.,TGTGCCAGCACCCAACAGGGGCCCTCCTACGAGCAGTACTTC,CASTQQGPSYEQYF
TRBJ2-7,TRBV5-6,TRBD1,.,TGTGCCAGCAGAGTAACCGGGACAGGGGTACACGAGCAGTACTTC,CASRVTGTGVHEQYF
TRBJ2-3,TRBV18,.,once,TGTGCCAGCTCACCAAGGAGTGGCACAGATACGCAGTATTTT,CASSPRSGTDTQYF
TRBJ1-5,TRBV5-6,TRBD1,.,TGTGCCAGCAGCTTGGGCCAGGGGGATCAGCCCCAGCATTTT,CASSLGQGDQPQHF
TRBJ2-7,TRBV28,TRBD1,.,TGTGCCAGCAGTCGCCCGGGACAGGGAGTCCACGAGCAGTACTTC,CASSRPGQGVHEQYF